This T cell receptor (beta chain) was sequenced in a study of blood T cell repertoires in COVID-19. Whole-study context: Both acute and convalescent COVID-19 samples were obtained from the United States, Italy and Spain.

Clones were sequenced by immunoSEQ multiplex PCR, and TCRdb holds only the in-frame ones, with some missing. This repertoire shows roughly 250,000 clones, more than 75% found once; its top ten account for 1.5% to 2%. Germline values: CDR1 MNHEY, CDR2 SVGAGI. With 2 bases clipped from V and 2 bases from J, the junction kept 0 bases outside the gene matches. CDR3 size: 13 residues. Living in 24 US areas, the participants were between roughly 18 and 90 years of age. Membership in each cohort depended on participant-reported clinical history. Sequencing used PBMCs or T cells enriched from blood (not recorded which). The chain links TRBV6-5 to TRBJ2-7; 7 nucleotides align to TRBD2. The source is a woman between 50 and 59 years old who had recovered from COVID-19. This CDR3 reads CASSYAGAYEQYF. CDR3 nucleotides: TGTGCCAGCAGTTACGCGGGAGCCTACGAGCAGTACTTC.